This T cell receptor beta chain emerged from a study of PD-1 blockade in classical Hodgkin lymphoma. The V gene end was trimmed by 11 bases and the J gene end by 4 bases; junction bases not matched to a gene: 8. From germline, CDR1 is LGHNA and CDR2 YNFKEQ. CDR3 length: 13 residues. Each patient's relapse followed autologous stem cell transplantation, and brentuximab vedotin exposure varied. The method was immunoSEQ multiplex PCR; TCRdb's version includes in-frame clones alone and lacks a portion of them. The data hold approximately 160,000 clones, with 78% observed a single time. The sequence was collected from a human donor with classical Hodgkin lymphoma. This specimen was peripheral blood mononuclear cells (PBMCs), taken before the second cycle of nivolumab. The J gene is TRBJ2-3, the V gene TRBV4-2, with 8 bases identical to TRBD2. The CDR3, as DNA: TGTGCCTCCTCGAGCGGGGGTTCAGATACGCAGTATTTT. The encoded protein is CASSSGGSDTQYF.